What follows are 10 T cell receptor beta chains derived from one specimen sequenced in a study of shared clonotypes between healthy human individuals. CD45RO negativity and positive selection for CCR7 defined naive CD8 cells, a population that excluded terminally differentiated effector memory CD45RA+ cells. Clones were read by immunoSEQ multiplex PCR, and TCRdb kept only the in-frame ones, dropping some. Here the sample spans 600,000 or so clones, roughly 98% being singletons. The sequenced sample was naive CD8+ T cells sorted from blood. These receptors originate from a man under 40 in good health.

CDR3 region: CASSQGRGPYNEQFF. CDR3 nucleotide sequence: TGCGCCAGCAGCCAAGGCAGGGGGCCCTACAATGAGCAGTTCTTC. The chain couples TRBV4-1 to TRBJ2-1; TRBD1 matches 8 bases. The CDR3 is made up of 15 amino acids. J lost 2 bases, V lost 1 base, and 1 base had no gene match. Germline V CDR1 and CDR2: MGHRA, YSYEKL.

The V gene is TRBV28, the J gene TRBJ2-7; D gene ambiguous. The V gene's germline CDR1 is MDHEN and CDR2 SYDVKM. Between the trimmed V and J ends, which lost 2 bases and 6 bases, there was a span of 8 bases. The CDR3 has 12 residues. The CDR3 DNA sequence: TGTGCCAGCAGTTTAAGCTCGGGCGAGCAGTACTTC. Translated, it gives CASSLSSGEQYF. The whole variable domain, filled in from reference TRBV28 and TRBJ2-7, reads DVKVTQSSRYLVKRTGEKVFLECVQDMDHENMFWYRQDPGLGLRLIYFSYDVKMKEKGDIPEGYSVSREKKERFSLILESASTNQTSMYLCASSLSSGEQYFGPGTRLTVT.

V is TRBV5-6 and J is TRBJ1-2; no clear D gene. Germline CDR1 is SGHDT and CDR2 is YYEEEE. There are 16 residues in the CDR3. Trimming took off 0 bases at V and 7 bases at J, with 19 bases between the two ends. The CDR3 coding sequence is TGTGCCAGCAGCTTGGTTTCGAACAGCCAAATTAGTGGCTACACCTTC. Encoded protein: CASSLVSNSQISGYTF. Full variable domain (rest looked up from reference TRBV5-6 and TRBJ1-2): DAGVTQSPTHLIKTRGQQVTLRCSPKSGHDTVSWYQQALGQGPQFIFQYYEEEERQRGNFPDRFSGHQFPNYSSELNVNALLLGDSALYLCASSLVSNSQISGYTFGSGTRLTVV.

The chain employs TRBV5-1 and TRBJ2-1; perhaps TRBD1 as D (6 bases). Germline V gene sequence: CDR1 SGHRS, CDR2 YFSETQ. This CDR3 has 15 amino acids. The germline V and J ends were trimmed by 0 bases and 7 bases, with 14 bases remaining between them. CDR3 in DNA: TGCGCCAGCAGCTTGGGTTGGGGGCGGAGAAATGAGCAGTTCTTC. Its translation is CASSLGWGRRNEQFF.

As concerns this clone: In the same sample, other DNA sequences code for this CDR3. The V and J genes are TRBV27 and TRBJ2-7; the match to TRBD1 covers 7 bases. The germline CDR1 and CDR2 sequences are MNHEY and SMNVEV (reference sequence). The J segment lost 4 bases and the V segment lost 3 bases, leaving 3 bases of the junction unmatched. The CDR3 totals 13 residues. The CDR3 region has the DNA TGTGCCAGCAGTTTCACAGGGGCGTACGAGCAGTACTTC. Translating it yields CASSFTGAYEQYF.

V and J are TRBV11-2 and TRBJ2-3, with TRBD2 matching over 7 bases. The CDR3 runs to 14 residues. Germline CDR1 and CDR2: SGHAT and FQNNGV. J gave up 5 bases and V 5 bases, and 7 bases lay outside the gene matches. In nucleotides, the CDR3 is TGTGCCAGCAGCGTGAGACTAGCAAAAGATACGCAGTATTTT. Translated: CASSVRLAKDTQYF.

The chain carries TRBV30 and TRBJ2-6, with D hard to call. CDR1 is GTSNPN and CDR2 is SVGIG in the germline V gene (reference sequence). The CDR3 totals 16 residues. The V end lost 2 bases, the J end lost 0 bases, and 11 bases lay between the germline ends. CDR3 residues: CAWSMDVDSGANVLTF. The DNA for the CDR3 is TGTGCCTGGAGTATGGATGTAGACTCTGGGGCCAACGTCCTGACTTTC.

V and J are TRBV6-5 and TRBJ1-1, with D hard to call. Germline V gene sequence: CDR1 MNHEY, CDR2 SVGAGI. Trimming removed 0 bases from V and 1 base from J, with 9 bases in between. The CDR3 contains 15 residues. CDR3 sequence (DNA): TGTGCCAGCAGTTACTCGATGGCTGGGAACACTGAAGCTTTCTTT. Translated: CASSYSMAGNTEAFF.

The CDR3 reads CASSNSRDRGLSNEKLFF. In nucleotides, the CDR3 is TGTGCCAGCAGCAATTCCCGGGACAGGGGCCTGTCTAATGAAAAACTGTTTTTT. V gene TRBV7-9 combines with J gene TRBJ1-4, with 10 bases that match TRBD1. V trimming: 5 bases; J trimming: 3 bases; junction bases outside the gene matches: 12. The germline gives CDR1 SEHNR, CDR2 FQNEAQ (reference sequence). There are 18 residues in the CDR3. The whole variable domain, remainder taken from reference TRBV7-9 and TRBJ1-4, is DTGVSQNPRHKITKRGQNVTFRCDPISEHNRLYWYRQTLGQGPEFLTYFQNEAQLEKSRLLSDRFSAERPKGSFSTLEIQRTEQGDSAMYLCASSNSRDRGLSNEKLFFGSGTQLSVL.

This clone was seen a single time. The J gene is TRBJ2-1, the V gene TRBV29-1; tentative D call: TRBD2 (6 bases). The CDR3 has 14 residues. V was shortened by 6 bases and J by 6 bases, with 18 bases between the two germline ends. CDR1 is SQVTM, CDR2 ANQGSEA, per germline. CDR3 sequence (DNA): TGCAGCGTGATAACGGGACTCTCTAGCAATGAGCAGTTCTTC. It translates to CSVITGLSSNEQFF.